This TCR beta chain was recorded in a study of blood T cells in healthy people across ages. Findings and caveats of the study: It was not known whether donors were CMV positive (a possible confounder of expanded clonotype changes).

Peripheral blood was drawn, around 9.3 milliliters per donor. This clonotype was detected only a few times. Antigen unknown. A read error may account for a junction end that differs from germline. The authors ran a second PCR of roughly 6 to 12 cycles using a sample-barcoded 5' primer and a J-beta primer mix. TCRdb re-derived calls from the 5' RACE reads in MiXCR, one entry per CDR3 protein. This repertoire shows around 280,000 distinct CDR3 sequences, about 25% found once; its top ten account for roughly 30%. Germline CDR1 is SSHAT and CDR2 is FNYEAQ (reference sequence). CDR3 length: 15 amino acids. This sequence originates from a woman in her 70s in good health. The sequenced sample was blood. The rearrangement joins TRBV7-7 to TRBJ2-5; D is uncertain. This CDR3 reads CASSLVMTGQETQYF. CDR3 DNA: TGTGCTAGCAGCTTAGTTATGACGGGCCAAGAGACCCAGTACTTC.